The 14 T cell receptor beta chains reported below all come from one sample, sequenced in a study of T cells in Graves' hyperthyroidism and ophthalmopathy (dated by TCRdb to between 2019 and 2020). Receptor libraries were prepared by multiplex PCR. Sequencing was carried out with an Illumina HiSeq 2000. The TCR beta CDR3 regions were amplified from RNA transcripts. For the first round of RT-PCR on the TCR CDR3, the HTBI primer set was used together with the Qiagen OneStep RT-PCR kit. The public reads were quality trimmed at Q25 with fastp and then assembled into clones with MiXCR by TCRdb, keeping productive beta chains. Entries are consolidated by CDR3 protein sequence, retaining the most common genes and DNA. Recorded for this sample are hundreds of thousands of distinct CDR3 sequences; less than 25% of them occurred a single time. The ten largest clones capture roughly 30% of the sample. Sequencing used blood. These receptors all come from a man in his thirties or forties with Graves' ophthalmopathy.

This clonotype came up a few times. The chain employs TRBV9 and TRBJ2-5; 8 bases match TRBD2. The CDR3 runs to 16 residues. Losses at the gene ends were 4 bases for V and 7 bases for J; bases not matched to a gene: 15. Germline V lookup: CDR1 SGDLS, CDR2 YYNGEE. For the CDR3, the DNA is TGTGCCAGCAGCCCCAATCCGGGACTAGGCTTACGGACCCAGTACTTC. Its protein product is CASSPNPGLGLRTQYF.

This chain connects TRBV6-1 to TRBJ2-7; D ambiguous. The CDR3 is 15 amino acids. Trimming stripped 6 bases from V and 2 bases from J, with 17 bases between. From germline, CDR1 is MNHNS and CDR2 SASEGT. CDR3 in amino acids: CASRNIGSPTYEQYF. Written as DNA, the CDR3 is TGTGCCAGCAGGAATATAGGTTCCCCCACCTACGAGCAGTACTTC.

Ten or more counts support this clonotype. This rearrangement joins TRBV28 to TRBJ2-7; 8 bases are a match to TRBD2. Looked up from germline, CDR1 is MDHEN and CDR2 is SYDVKM. The CDR3 contains 16 residues. With 5 bases clipped from V and 4 bases from J, the junction kept 13 bases outside the gene matches. The CDR3 DNA reads as TGTGCCAGCAGTCCCACCACTGGCGGGAGGAGATACGAGCAGTACTTC. It is translated as CASSPTTGGRRYEQYF.

There are a few counts of this clonotype. The CDR3 region has the DNA TGTGCCAGCACCCAACTACTTACTAGCAATGAGCAGTTCTTC. It yields the protein CASTQLLTSNEQFF. V usage is TRBV6-1 and J usage is TRBJ2-1; D may be TRBD2 (5 bases). Germline CDR1 MNHNS, CDR2 SASEGT. The CDR3 spans 14 residues. Trimming pared 7 bases from V and 6 bases from J, leaving 16 bases between.

The chain is built from TRBV20-1 and TRBJ2-4; the match to TRBD2 covers 13 bases. The CDR3 length is 20 residues. Germline CDR1 reads DFQATT; CDR2 reads SNEGSKA (reference sequence). Trimming removed 0 bases from V and 3 bases from J; junction bases left unmatched: 14. CDR3 sequence reads: CSARDPGGLAGDSGKNIQYF. CDR3 DNA: TGCAGTGCTAGAGATCCCGGAGGACTAGCGGGAGATAGCGGCAAAAACATTCAGTACTTC.

The chain carries TRBV6-5 and TRBJ2-7, with D tentatively TRBD1 (6 bases). The V end lost 0 bases, the J end lost 6 bases, and 12 bases lay between the germline ends. The CDR3 has 14 amino acids. Germline assignment: CDR1 MNHEY and CDR2 SVGAGI. In DNA form, the CDR3 reads TGTGCCAGCAGTTACTCTGGCAGGGGATCCGAGCAGTACTTC. Protein product: CASSYSGRGSEQYF.

This chain uses TRBV5-1 with TRBJ2-5; D is perhaps TRBD1 or TRBD2 (5 bases each). Germline V gene data show CDR1 as SGHRS and CDR2 as YFSETQ. There are 14 residues in the CDR3. V lost 3 bases and J 2 bases, leaving 11 bases between the germline ends. As DNA, the CDR3 is TGCGCCAGCAGCTCGGGACGGTCTCAAGAGACCCAGTACTTC. It encodes CASSSGRSQETQYF.

This clonotype was seen many times. This rearrangement joins TRBV27 to TRBJ2-3, with 9 bases that match TRBD1. This CDR3 is built from 15 residues. The germline gives CDR1 MNHEY, CDR2 SMNVEV (reference sequence). V shed 3 bases, J shed 1 base, and the junction held 2 bases outside the gene matches. The CDR3 DNA sequence: TGTGCCAGCAGTTTCTGGACAGGGGGCACAGATACGCAGTATTTT. This translates into CASSFWTGGTDTQYF.

This clonotype was seen many times. The rearrangement links TRBV2 to TRBJ1-6, with 9 bases identical to TRBD1. The CDR3 sequence is 13 residues long. V was clipped by 9 bases and J by 9 bases; unmatched bases: 6. The germline CDR1 and CDR2 sequences are SNHLY and FYNNEI. DNA for the CDR3: TGTGCCAGTAGGACAGGGGAGACTTCACCCCTCCACTTT. As protein: CASRTGETSPLHF. Together with reference TRBV2 and TRBJ1-6, the CDR3 gives the full variable domain: EPEVTQTPSHQVTQMGQEVILRCVPISNHLYFYWYRQILGQKVEFLVSFYNNEISEKSEIFDDQFSVERPDGSNFTLKIRSTKLEDSAMYFCASRTGETSPLHFGNGTRLTVT.

This clonotype was counted only a few times. The chain employs TRBV5-6 and TRBJ1-1; the D is unclear. Per germline, CDR1 SGHDT and CDR2 YYEEEE. With 3 bases removed from V and 5 bases from J, the gap between germline ends came to 14 bases. The CDR3 covers 14 residues. CDR3 bases: TGTGCCAGCAGCTCATGGGGAGGGAGTACTGAAGCTTTCTTT. Protein sequence: CASSSWGGSTEAFF.

The genes are TRBV6-8 and TRBJ2-7; possibly TRBD2 for D (6 bases). The CDR3 sequence is 13 residues long. The germline CDR1 and CDR2 sequences are MNHGY and SAAAGT. Trimming removed 8 bases at V and 0 bases at J, with 11 bases between. CDR3 sequence: CASRDFGSYEQYF. Written as DNA, the CDR3 is TGTGCCAGCCGGGACTTCGGCTCCTACGAGCAGTACTTC.

As DNA, the CDR3 is TGTGCCAGCGGCAGGGGACGGGGAGGCAATCAGCCCCAGCATTTT. Residues: CASGRGRGGNQPQHF. This rearrangement joins TRBV28 to TRBJ1-5; possible D gene TRBD1, 6 bases. The CDR3 runs 15 residues. Germline CDR1 is MDHEN and CDR2 is SYDVKM. V was trimmed by 8 bases and J by 2 bases, leaving 16 bases between them.

This clonotype was counted a few times. Relative to the germline gene, one junction end is altered; a read error may explain this. The J gene is TRBJ1-2, the V gene TRBV7-2; D might be TRBD1 (5 bases). The CDR3 has 14 amino acids. The germline gives CDR1 SGHTA, CDR2 FQGNSA. CDR3 protein: CASTLAGAYHGYTF. The CDR3 nucleotides are TGTGCCAGCACCTTAGCCGGGGCTTACCATGGCTACACCTTC. Full variable domain (rest looked up from reference TRBV7-2 and TRBJ1-2): GAGVSQSPSNKVTEKGKDVELRCDPISGHTALYWYRQSLGQGLEFLIYFQGNSAPDKSGLPSDRFSAERTGGSVSTLTIQRTQQEDSAVYLCASTLAGAYHGYTFGSGTRLTVV.

This clonotype was picked up a small number of times. The genes are TRBV12-3 or TRBV12-4 and TRBJ2-3; D call uncertain. The V end lost 3 bases, the J end lost 6 bases, and 7 bases lay between the germline ends. CDR3 length: 12 amino acids. CDR3 nucleotides: TGTGCCAGCAGTTTGGTCCGTGATACGCAGTATTTT. This gives the protein CASSLVRDTQYF.